These 29 T cell receptor beta chains were all obtained from the same sample, sequenced in a study of beta chain features in type 1 diabetes. All of the isolated RNA was reverse transcribed, so expressed TCRB transcripts were sequenced. TCRdb's table, derived via immunoSEQ multiplex PCR, lists solely in-frame clones and lacks some. Among around 15,000 clones listed, over 45% were seen once. The sequenced material came from stem cell memory CD4+ T cells from blood. These receptors were collected from a young woman in good health.

In this sample, this clone turned up a few times. The V call is TRBV4-1, the J call TRBJ2-4; tentatively, D is TRBD2 (5 bases). V gave up 1 base and J gave up 10 bases, with 11 bases separating them. Germline CDR1 and CDR2: MGHRA and YSYEKL. The CDR3 runs 13 residues. The CDR3 region has the DNA TGCGCCAGCAGCCAAGTAGCTAGCAGGATTCAGTACTTC. Amino acid sequence: CASSQVASRIQYF.

This clone came up a few times. This sequence joins TRBV5-1 and TRBJ2-3; the D is unclear. The V end lost 1 base, the J end lost 5 bases, and 8 bases lay between the germline ends. The germline V gene encodes CDR1 SGHRS and CDR2 YFSETQ. The CDR3 contains 13 residues. CDR3: CASSLRLEDTQYF. CDR3 sequence (DNA): TGCGCCAGCAGCTTGAGGCTAGAAGATACGCAGTATTTT.

This clone was picked up a small number of times. J is TRBJ2-7 and V is TRBV11-2; TRBD2 might be the D (5 bases). CDR1 is SGHAT and CDR2 is FQNNGV in the germline V gene. Trimming stripped 5 bases from V and 0 bases from J, with 14 bases between. This CDR3 spans 15 amino acids. CDR3 protein: CASSLGGGPSYEQYF. The CDR3 region has the DNA TGTGCCAGCAGCCTAGGAGGCGGGCCCTCCTACGAGCAGTACTTC.

The chain recombines TRBV2 with TRBJ2-2, with 8 bases identical to TRBD2. Germline V gives CDR1 SNHLY, CDR2 FYNNEI. J gave up 0 bases and V 0 bases, and 15 bases lay outside the gene matches. The CDR3 loop spans 21 amino acids. For the CDR3, the DNA is TGTGCCAGCAGTGAAGCGCTTAGCGGGGCCCTTCTTCAGCCGAACACCGGGGAGCTGTTTTTT. Translation: CASSEALSGALLQPNTGELFF.

This clone showed up just a few times. V usage is TRBV6-5 and J usage is TRBJ2-2, with 9 positions matching TRBD1. There are 13 residues in the CDR3. J lost 4 bases, V lost 7 bases, and 1 base had no gene match. Germline CDR1 reads MNHEY; CDR2 reads SVGAGI. The CDR3 coding sequence is TGTGCCAGCAACAGGGGGCTCACCGGGGAGCTGTTTTTT. This gives the protein CASNRGLTGELFF.

The chain is built from TRBV15 and TRBJ2-1, with TRBD2 identical over 7 bases. CDR1 is LNHNV and CDR2 is YYDKDF in the germline V gene (reference sequence). This CDR3 is built from 12 residues. Trimming cost V 9 bases and J 3 bases; bases outside gene matches: 2. The CDR3 loop is CATGLDYNEQFF. The CDR3 DNA reads TGTGCCACTGGACTAGACTACAATGAGCAGTTCTTC.

The gene calls are TRBV18 and TRBJ1-1; no definite D call. The CDR3 covers 15 residues. V shed 3 bases and J shed 0 bases, with 11 bases lying between them. Germline loops: CDR1 KGHSH, CDR2 LQKENI. Here the CDR3 reads CASSPEGLLNTEAFF. CDR3 coding DNA: TGTGCCAGCTCACCCGAAGGACTTTTGAACACTGAAGCTTTCTTT.

The V call is TRBV7-8, the J call TRBJ2-7; TRBD1 matches at 7 bases. CDR3 length: 13 residues. With V trimmed by 5 bases and J by 6 bases, 7 bases remained unmatched. CDR1 and CDR2 (germline): SGHVS, FQNEAQ. CDR3 residues: CASSKEQGREQYF. DNA for the CDR3: TGTGCCAGCAGCAAGGAACAGGGGCGCGAGCAGTACTTC.

The V call is TRBV5-1, the J call TRBJ1-4; 9 bases agree with TRBD1. V lost 3 bases, J lost 6 bases, and 3 bases stayed unmatched. There are 14 residues in the CDR3. Germline V lookup: CDR1 SGHRS, CDR2 YFSETQ. The chain's CDR3 is CASSSDRGDEKLFF. CDR3 bases: TGCGCCAGCAGCTCAGACAGGGGGGATGAAAAACTGTTTTTT.

This clone was counted a few times. The chain joins TRBV7-9 to TRBJ1-5, with D perhaps matching TRBD1 (5 bases). CDR3 length equals 15 residues. V was shortened by 5 bases and J by 1 base, with 12 bases between the two germline ends. The germline CDR1 and CDR2 sequences are SEHNR and FQNEAQ (reference sequence). CDR3 nucleotide sequence: TGTGCCAGCAGCCTAGTGACAGTAAGCAATCAGCCCCAGCATTTT. This codes for CASSLVTVSNQPQHF.

By sample share, this clone is medium-sized. The V and J genes are TRBV18 and TRBJ1-1, with no clear D. The CDR3 has 13 residues. Germline V gene lookup returns CDR1 KGHSH and CDR2 LQKENI. The ends were cut back, 3 bases at V and 0 bases at J, with 5 bases in the middle. In DNA form, the CDR3 reads TGTGCCAGCTCACCGATAGTGAACACTGAAGCTTTCTTT. Translated: CASSPIVNTEAFF. Based on the CDR3 plus reference TRBV18 and TRBJ1-1, the full variable domain is NAGVMQNPRHLVRRRGQEARLRCSPMKGHSHVYWYRQLPEEGLKFMVYLQKENIIDESGMPKERFSAEFPKEGPSILRIQQVVRGDSAAYFCASSPIVNTEAFFGQGTRLTVV.

This chain links TRBV5-1 with TRBJ1-2; the match to TRBD1 covers 9 bases. Unmatched junction bases numbered 9, after V lost 4 bases and J lost 5 bases. CDR3 length: 15 amino acids. Looked up from germline, CDR1 is SGHRS and CDR2 is YFSETQ. For the CDR3, the DNA is TGCGCCAGCAGCCCTTGGACAGGGGCTGGTTATGGCTACACCTTC. Encoded protein: CASSPWTGAGYGYTF.

The gene calls are TRBV6-6 and TRBJ2-2; TRBD1 matches at 10 bases. Losses at the gene ends were 2 bases for V and 7 bases for J; bases not matched to a gene: 7. CDR3 length equals 16 residues. Germline-derived CDR1 and CDR2 are MNHNY and SVGAGI (reference sequence). The CDR3 loop is CASSYPRDRGLGELFF. For the CDR3, the DNA is TGTGCCAGCAGTTACCCCCGGGACAGGGGTCTCGGGGAGCTGTTTTTT.

This rearrangement joins TRBV10-1 to TRBJ2-2; 13 bases line up with TRBD2. Losses at the gene ends were 5 bases for V and 0 bases for J; bases not matched to a gene: 12. This CDR3 region has 20 residues. Per germline, CDR1 WNHNN and CDR2 SYGVQD (reference sequence). CDR3 bases: TGCGCCAGCAGTCGGATCAGACTAGCGGGAGGATTCGCGAACACCGGGGAGCTGTTTTTT. Its protein product is CASSRIRLAGGFANTGELFF.

The V gene is TRBV30, the J gene TRBJ2-1, with a tentative D call TRBD1 (6 bases). The CDR3 totals 16 residues. CDR1 is GTSNPN, CDR2 SVGIG, per germline (reference sequence). Trimming removed 2 bases at V and 5 bases at J, with 19 bases between. The CDR3 nucleotides are TGTGCCTGGAGTTCGACCAGAGTCGGACAGAACAATGAGCAGTTCTTC. It codes for CAWSSTRVGQNNEQFF. Full variable domain (rest looked up from reference TRBV30 and TRBJ2-1): SQTIHQWPATLVQPVGSPLSLECTVEGTSNPNLYWYRQAAGRGLQLLFYSVGIGQISSEVPQNLSASRPQDRQFILSSKKLLLSDSGFYLCAWSSTRVGQNNEQFFGPGTRLTVL.

The CDR3 nucleotides are TGTGCCAGCTCACCACCCCCGGTGGGGCACGAGCAGTACTTC. It encodes CASSPPPVGHEQYF. This chain uses TRBV18 with TRBJ2-7, with a possible D match to TRBD1 (5 bases). The V end was cut by 0 bases, the J end by 5 bases, with 11 bases between. The CDR3 has 14 amino acids. Germline lookup yields CDR1 KGHSH and CDR2 LQKENI.

The CDR3 region has the DNA TGTGCCACCAGCAGTCTACCGGGACAGGTCTCTGGAAACACCATATATTTT. This codes for CATSSLPGQVSGNTIYF. The gene calls are TRBV15 and TRBJ1-3; 8 bases line up with TRBD1. The trim removed 3 bases at V and 0 bases at J, leaving 7 bases unmatched. The germline V gene encodes CDR1 LNHNV and CDR2 YYDKDF (reference sequence). The CDR3 loop spans 17 amino acids.

The rearrangement uses TRBV5-4 and TRBJ1-2; maybe TRBD1 (5 bases). The CDR3 is 14 residues long. The V end lost 5 bases, the J end lost 4 bases, and 15 bases lay between the germline ends. From germline, CDR1 is SGHNT and CDR2 YYREEE (reference sequence). CDR3 amino acids: CASSFGGVRYGYTF. The CDR3 nucleotides read TGTGCCAGCAGTTTCGGAGGGGTCCGCTATGGCTACACCTTC.

Only a few counts were recorded for this clone. This rearrangement joins TRBV9 to TRBJ2-3, with 7 bases identical to TRBD1. Germline CDR1 is SGDLS and CDR2 is YYNGEE. This CDR3 comprises 14 residues. V dropped 1 base and J dropped 3; count of bases not matched to a gene: 2. For the CDR3, the DNA is TGTGCCAGCAGCGTAAGGGGGCGAACAGATACGCAGTATTTT. Amino acids: CASSVRGRTDTQYF.

This chain links TRBV6-5 with TRBJ2-7; weak D call: TRBD2 (5 bases). This CDR3 comprises 13 residues. The germline V gene has CDR1 MNHEY and CDR2 SVGAGI. V shed 8 bases and J shed 2 bases, with 13 bases lying between them. CDR3 coding DNA: TGTGCCAGCTCTCACGGGGTGGCCTACGAGCAGTACTTC. Translation: CASSHGVAYEQYF.

In this sample, this clone turned up a few times. J is TRBJ2-7 and V is TRBV5-6, with no clear D. The CDR3 runs to 13 residues. V lost 1 base and J lost 1, with 6 bases in between. Germline values: CDR1 SGHDT, CDR2 YYEEEE. The CDR3 DNA follows: TGTGCCAGCAGCTTGAGAGAGTCCTACGAGCAGTACTTC. Its translation: CASSLRESYEQYF.

This clone was counted a few times. The chain has TRBV4-2 and TRBJ1-4, with no clear D. This CDR3 is 18 amino acids long. Germline assignment: CDR1 LGHNA and CDR2 YNFKEQ. Deletions cut 0 bases from V and 7 bases from J, with 21 bases between. The CDR3 sequence: CASSQEMAMPGSIEKLFF. CDR3 coding DNA: TGTGCCAGCAGCCAAGAGATGGCAATGCCAGGTTCTATTGAAAAACTGTTTTTT.

The V gene is TRBV28, the J gene TRBJ2-7; tentative D call: TRBD2 (5 bases). V dropped 6 bases and J dropped 1 base, with 10 bases sitting between them. The germline CDR1 and CDR2 sequences are MDHEN and SYDVKM. The CDR3 runs to 13 residues. The CDR3 DNA reads as TGTGCCAGCAGGCGGACTCAATCCTACGAGCAGTACTTC. Translated, it gives CASRRTQSYEQYF. The whole variable domain, remainder taken from reference TRBV28 and TRBJ2-7, is DVKVTQSSRYLVKRTGEKVFLECVQDMDHENMFWYRQDPGLGLRLIYFSYDVKMKEKGDIPEGYSVSREKKERFSLILESASTNQTSMYLCASRRTQSYEQYFGPGTRLTVT.

The CDR3 reads CASSATSARSYEQYF. DNA for the CDR3: TGTGCCAGCAGCGCCACTAGCGCCCGCTCCTACGAGCAGTACTTC. This chain connects TRBV6-1 to TRBJ2-7; 7 bases fit TRBD2. The CDR3 is made up of 15 amino acids. CDR1 and CDR2 (germline): MNHNS, SASEGT. V lost 6 bases to trimming and J lost 0 bases; unmatched junction nucleotides: 8.

The V gene is TRBV7-6, the J gene TRBJ2-7; possibly TRBD1 for D (6 bases). Germline assignment: CDR1 SGHVS and CDR2 FNYEAQ. Trimming left V 6 bases short and J 5 bases short, with 8 bases between. The CDR3 covers 11 residues. The CDR3 region is CASRRDNEQYF. The DNA of the CDR3 is TGTGCCAGCAGGAGGGACAACGAGCAGTACTTC.

The genes are TRBV2 and TRBJ2-7, with TRBD1 matching over 10 bases. The V gene's germline CDR1 is SNHLY and CDR2 FYNNEI. The CDR3 loop spans 14 amino acids. V lost 2 bases to trimming and J lost 4 bases; unmatched junction nucleotides: 2. The chain's CDR3 is CASSEQGQGYEQYF. In DNA form, the CDR3 reads TGTGCCAGCAGTGAACAGGGACAGGGGTACGAGCAGTACTTC.

This clone was seen a few times. The CDR3, as DNA: TGTGCCAGCAGTCTGGGGGGGAATGAGCAGTTCTTC. Amino acid sequence: CASSLGGNEQFF. V gene TRBV6-1 combines with J gene TRBJ2-1, with TRBD2 identical over 7 bases. Per the germline V gene, CDR1 is MNHNS and CDR2 is SASEGT. Trimming took 5 bases from V and 7 from J; bases not matched to a gene: 2. CDR3 size: 12 residues.

By sample share, this clone is medium-sized. The chain employs TRBV7-9 and TRBJ2-7; 10 bases are a match to TRBD1. Germline V CDR1 and CDR2: SEHNR, FQNEAQ (reference sequence). This CDR3 has 15 residues. Losses at the gene ends were 4 bases for V and 0 bases for J; bases not matched to a gene: 3. The CDR3 loop reads CASSSRTGGSYEQYF. Here the CDR3 DNA reads TGTGCCAGCAGCTCCCGGACAGGGGGCTCCTACGAGCAGTACTTC.

The table lists this clone with a few counts. This chain joins TRBV7-2 and TRBJ2-7; 9 bases are shared with TRBD2. The V gene end was trimmed by 3 bases and the J gene end by 7 bases; junction bases not matched to a gene: 16. Germline CDR1 is SGHTA and CDR2 is FQGNSA. This CDR3 has 17 residues. The CDR3 here is CASSFPHAGRGGQEQYF. The CDR3 DNA follows: TGTGCCAGCAGCTTCCCTCACGCGGGGCGGGGGGGCCAAGAGCAGTACTTC.